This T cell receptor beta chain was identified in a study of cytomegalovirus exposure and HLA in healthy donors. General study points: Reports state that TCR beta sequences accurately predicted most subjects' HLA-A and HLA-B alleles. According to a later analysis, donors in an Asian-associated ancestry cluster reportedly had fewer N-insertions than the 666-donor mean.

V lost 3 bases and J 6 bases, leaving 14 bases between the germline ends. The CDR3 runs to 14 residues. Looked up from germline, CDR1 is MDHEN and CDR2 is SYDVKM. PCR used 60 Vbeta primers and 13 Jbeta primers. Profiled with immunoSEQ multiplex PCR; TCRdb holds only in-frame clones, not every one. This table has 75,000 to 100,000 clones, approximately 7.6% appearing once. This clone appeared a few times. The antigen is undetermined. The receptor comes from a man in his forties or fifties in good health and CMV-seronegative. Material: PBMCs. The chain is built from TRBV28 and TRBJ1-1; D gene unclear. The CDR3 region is CASSFGPQEAEAFF. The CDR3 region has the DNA TGTGCCAGCAGTTTCGGCCCCCAAGAGGCTGAAGCTTTCTTT.